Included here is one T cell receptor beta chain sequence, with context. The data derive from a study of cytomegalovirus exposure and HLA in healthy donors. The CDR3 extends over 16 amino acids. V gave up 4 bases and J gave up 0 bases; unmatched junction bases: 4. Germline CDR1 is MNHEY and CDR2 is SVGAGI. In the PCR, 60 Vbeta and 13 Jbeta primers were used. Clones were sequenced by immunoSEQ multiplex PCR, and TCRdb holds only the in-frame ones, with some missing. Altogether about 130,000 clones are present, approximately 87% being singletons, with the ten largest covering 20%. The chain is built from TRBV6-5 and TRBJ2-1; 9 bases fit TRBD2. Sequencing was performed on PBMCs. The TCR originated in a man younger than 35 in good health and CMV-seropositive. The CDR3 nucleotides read TGTGCCAGCAGTTCCCTAGCGGGAAGCTCCTACAATGAGCAGTTCTTC. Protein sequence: CASSSLAGSSYNEQFF.